The clone carrying this T cell receptor beta chain was seen at least ten times. The sample belongs to a study of T cells in Graves' hyperthyroidism and ophthalmopathy. V lost 4 bases and J 7 bases, leaving 17 bases between the germline ends. The CDR3 has 14 residues. The V gene's germline CDR1 is SGHRS and CDR2 YFSETQ. The CDR3 regions of TCR beta were amplified from RNA transcripts. During a first-round RT-PCR of the TCR CDR3, the HTBI primer set was used. TCRdb re-analysed the multiplex PCR reads in MiXCR, keeping a single row per CDR3 protein. Here the sample spans more than 150,000 distinct CDR3 sequences, around 15% being singletons.

This sequence originates from a woman aged 50 to 60 with Graves' hyperthyroidism. The chain recombines TRBV5-1 with TRBJ1-2; D unclear. The sample taken for sequencing was blood. CDR3 amino acids: CASSDGSVEVGYTF. Here the CDR3 DNA reads TGCGCCAGCAGCGACGGGTCTGTCGAGGTTGGCTACACCTTC. Supplemented by reference TRBV5-1 and TRBJ1-2, the full variable domain reads KAGVTQTPRYLIKTRGQQVTLSCSPISGHRSVSWYQQTPGQGLQFLFEYFSETQRNKGNFPGRFSGRQFSNSRSEMNVSTLELGDSALYLCASSDGSVEVGYTFGSGTRLTVV.